This T cell receptor beta chain derives from a study of T cell responses to AZD1222 COVID-19 vaccine. Study-level results: It should be noted that donors were predominantly white British and more often female, and clonal diversity was possibly underestimated. The study found vaccine-associated CD4 TCRs spanning spike, dominant at 160-218 and 743-854. Seropositive at baseline were only a handful of AZD1222 recipients.

Concerning this clone itself: Its antigen is undetermined.

Trimming removed 5 bases from V and 7 bases from J, with 11 bases in between. Germline loops: CDR1 MNHEY, CDR2 SVGAGI. This CDR3 contains 12 residues. Sequencing used immunoSEQ multiplex PCR; TCRdb keeps in-frame clones, though not all of them. The sample holds under 110,000 clones, over 75% seen once. Here the sequenced sample was peripheral blood, taken on day 0 of AZD1222 vaccination. This TCR was recovered from an adult in good health. The chain couples TRBV6-5 to TRBJ1-2; D is possibly TRBD1 (6 bases). CDR3 sequence: CASSQGSRGYTF. The CDR3 region has the DNA TGTGCCAGCAGTCAGGGGTCTCGTGGCTACACCTTC.